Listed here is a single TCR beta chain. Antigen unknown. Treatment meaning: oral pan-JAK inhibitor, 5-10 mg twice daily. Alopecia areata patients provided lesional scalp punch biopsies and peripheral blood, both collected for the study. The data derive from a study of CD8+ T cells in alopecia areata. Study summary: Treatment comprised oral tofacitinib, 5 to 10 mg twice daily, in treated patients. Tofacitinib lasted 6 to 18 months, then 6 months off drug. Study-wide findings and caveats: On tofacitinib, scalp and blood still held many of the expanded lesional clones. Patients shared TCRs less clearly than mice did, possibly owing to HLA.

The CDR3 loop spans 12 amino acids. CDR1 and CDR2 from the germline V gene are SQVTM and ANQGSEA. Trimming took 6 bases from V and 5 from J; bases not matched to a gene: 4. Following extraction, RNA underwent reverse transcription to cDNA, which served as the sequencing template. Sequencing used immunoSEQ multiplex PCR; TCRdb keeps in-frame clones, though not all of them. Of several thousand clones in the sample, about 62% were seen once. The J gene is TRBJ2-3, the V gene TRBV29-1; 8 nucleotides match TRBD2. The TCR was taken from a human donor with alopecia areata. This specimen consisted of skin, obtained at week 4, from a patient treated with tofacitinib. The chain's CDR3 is CSVDGGEDTQYF. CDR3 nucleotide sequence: TGCAGCGTCGACGGGGGGGAAGATACGCAGTATTTT.